These T cell receptor beta chains were read from a single sample in a study of shared clonotypes between healthy human individuals. Sequenced by immunoSEQ multiplex PCR; TCRdb stores in-frame clones only, minus some. This table has approximately 530,000 clones, almost 97% appearing once. The material sequenced was naive CD4+ T cells sorted from blood. All receptors come from a woman younger than 45 in good health. Each CDR3 is given with its conserved first and last residue. The D gene is left open where the match is weak. The size field is filled for only some rows; it gives once, few, many or a size class.

-	TRBJ2-7	TRBV2	-	CASSKRGYEQYF	TGTGCCAGCAGTAAGAGGGGCTACGAGCAGTACTTC
-	TRBJ1-6	TRBV4-1	-	CASSQDPHSPLHF	TGCGCCAGCAGCCAAGACCCTCACTCACCCCTCCACTTT
-	TRBJ2-3	TRBV28	-	CASSFGTGDTQYF	TGTGCCAGCAGTTTTGGGACCGGGGATACGCAGTATTTT
-	TRBJ1-2	TRBV10-3	-	CAISESIAGRDRGYTF	TGTGCCATCAGTGAGTCGATAGCAGGGAGGGATCGTGGCTACACCTTC
-	TRBJ1-4	TRBV5-1	-	CASSLAKGKDEKLFF	TGCGCCAGCAGCTTGGCCAAGGGTAAGGATGAAAAACTGTTTTTT
TRBD1	TRBJ2-7	TRBV6-5	-	CASSRDRGTYEQYF	TGTGCCAGCAGTAGGGACAGGGGAACCTACGAGCAGTACTTC
-	TRBJ2-1	TRBV6-5	-	CASSPAGFYNEQFF	TGTGCCAGCAGTCCGGCCGGGTTCTACAATGAGCAGTTCTTC
-	TRBJ1-5	TRBV28	-	CASSLGSGGWSNQPQHF	TGTGCCAGCAGTTTGGGGTCGGGGGGCTGGAGCAATCAGCCCCAGCATTTT
TRBD1	TRBJ1-1	TRBV10-1	-	CASNSGGEAFF	TGCGCCAGCAACTCAGGGGGTGAAGCTTTCTTT
TRBD2	TRBJ2-7	TRBV11-2	-	CASSLEGTSGSYEQYF	TGTGCCAGCAGCTTAGAGGGGACTAGCGGGAGTTACGAGCAGTACTTC
TRBD2	TRBJ2-1	TRBV6-1	-	CASSAIAGGNEQFF	TGTGCCAGCAGCGCAATAGCGGGAGGGAATGAGCAGTTCTTC
-	TRBJ2-7	TRBV6-6	-	CASSYSERVREQYF	TGTGCCAGCAGTTACTCGGAGAGGGTGAGGGAGCAGTACTTC
TRBD2	TRBJ2-1	TRBV7-8	-	CASSLVVSGIGNEQFF	TGTGCCAGCAGCTTAGTAGTGAGCGGGATAGGCAATGAGCAGTTCTTC
-	TRBJ1-1	TRBV27	-	CASSFGGSGTEAFF	TGTGCCAGCAGTTTCGGGGGTAGTGGCACTGAAGCTTTCTTT
TRBD2	TRBJ2-1	TRBV28	-	CASSDSGSSYNEQFF	TGTGCCAGCAGTGATAGCGGGAGCTCCTACAATGAGCAGTTCTTC
-	TRBJ1-1	TRBV30	-	CAWSNLMGQRSEAFF	TGTGCCTGGAGTAACTTAATGGGGCAGAGAAGTGAAGCTTTCTTT
-	TRBJ2-3	TRBV7-6	once	CASSLGATSSTDTQYF	TGTGCCAGCAGCTTGGGGGCAACTTCTAGCACAGATACGCAGTATTTT
-	TRBJ2-7	TRBV5-1	once	CASSSIRQGGSYEQYF	TGCGCCAGCAGCTCGATACGACAGGGAGGCTCCTACGAGCAGTACTTC
TRBD1	TRBJ2-7	TRBV11-2	-	CASSLVSGTGLTYEQYF	TGTGCCAGCAGCTTAGTCTCCGGGACAGGACTTACCTACGAGCAGTACTTC
TRBD2	TRBJ2-7	TRBV5-1	-	CASSHERLLGLAIGYEQYF	TGCGCCAGCAGCCATGAACGCCTACTGGGACTAGCAATAGGCTACGAGCAGTACTTC
TRBD1	TRBJ1-6	TRBV4-2	once	CASSQDRTGLNSPLHF	TGTGCCAGCAGCCAAGATCGGACAGGATTAAATTCACCCCTCCACTTT
-	TRBJ2-7	TRBV28	-	CASSFAYEQYF	TGTGCCAGCAGTTTTGCCTACGAGCAGTACTTC
-	TRBJ2-2	TRBV5-6	-	CASSLGGSNTGELFF	TGTGCCAGCAGCTTGGGAGGGAGCAATACCGGGGAGCTGTTTTTT
TRBD2	TRBJ2-4	TRBV2	-	CASSLDLAGGGNIQYF	TGTGCCAGCTCCCTGGACTTGGCGGGAGGAGGGAACATTCAGTACTTC
-	TRBJ2-7	TRBV7-4	-	CASSIGYSSYEQYF	TGTGCCAGCAGTATTGGGTACAGCTCCTACGAGCAGTACTTC
-	TRBJ1-5	TRBV7-2	once	CASSPRPYQPQHF	TGTGCCAGCAGCCCCCGGCCCTATCAGCCCCAGCATTTT
TRBD1	TRBJ2-7	TRBV19	once	CASSTLRDRVAEQYF	TGTGCCAGTAGTACCCTACGGGACAGGGTGGCCGAGCAGTACTTC
-	TRBJ2-7	TRBV7-8	-	CASSSRDNSYEQYF	TGTGCCAGCAGCAGCCGGGACAACTCCTACGAGCAGTACTTC
-	TRBJ1-2	TRBV27	-	CASSLHQQTSYGYTF	-
-	TRBJ1-3	TRBV9	-	CASSVGHGSGNTIYF	TGTGCCAGCAGCGTAGGGCACGGCTCTGGAAACACCATATATTTT
TRBD1	TRBJ2-7	TRBV30	-	CAWTGQRGDRGRHEQYF	TGTGCCTGGACGGGACAACGTGGGGACAGGGGCCGCCACGAGCAGTACTTC
-	TRBJ2-1	TRBV1	-	CTSSQGRGGFYEQFF	TGCACCAGCAGCCAAGGGAGAGGGGGGTTTTATGAGCAGTTCTTC
-	TRBJ2-7	TRBV11-2	-	CASSLLGVGYEQYF	TGTGCCAGCAGCTTGCTTGGAGTCGGCTACGAGCAGTACTTC
TRBD1	TRBJ2-1	TRBV28	once	CASTIGTGLEQFF	TGTGCCAGCACGATCGGGACAGGGCTTGAGCAGTTCTTC
-	TRBJ2-1	TRBV2	-	CASSDVTMGDEQFF	TGTGCCAGCAGTGATGTGACGATGGGCGATGAGCAGTTCTTC
-	TRBJ2-2	TRBV27	once	CASSLGQGLLGELFF	TGTGCCAGCAGCTTGGGGCAGGGGCTCCTCGGGGAGCTGTTTTTT
TRBD2	TRBJ2-3	TRBV9	-	CASSVDLAGADTQYF	TGTGCCAGCAGCGTAGATCTAGCGGGAGCCGATACGCAGTATTTT
TRBD1	TRBJ1-5	TRBV5-1	-	CASSPGLGTGGSSNQPQHF	TGCGCCAGCAGTCCCGGTCTCGGGACAGGGGGCTCTAGCAATCAGCCCCAGCATTTT
-	TRBJ2-7	TRBV5-6	-	CASSLRNEQYF	TGTGCCAGCAGCTTGCGGAACGAGCAGTACTTC
TRBD1	TRBJ1-1	TRBV29-1	-	CSATTLTGATEAFF	TGCAGCGCAACCACCCTTACAGGGGCGACTGAAGCTTTCTTT
-	TRBJ2-1	TRBV11-2	-	CASSLRRGTFFRNEQFF	TGTGCCAGCAGCTTACGGCGGGGTACATTTTTCCGGAATGAGCAGTTCTTC
-	TRBJ2-1	TRBV27	-	CASRPDGSWSYNEQFF	TGTGCCAGCAGACCAGACGGGAGTTGGTCCTACAATGAGCAGTTCTTC
-	TRBJ2-5	TRBV5-8	-	CASSLVRETQYF	TGTGCCAGCAGCTTGGTAAGGGAGACCCAGTACTTC
TRBD1	TRBJ1-5	TRBV28	-	CASRLGQRNQPQHF	TGTGCCAGCAGACTGGGACAGAGGAATCAGCCCCAGCATTTT
-	TRBJ2-5	TRBV7-6	-	CASSLAGNTQYF	TGTGCCAGCAGCTTAGCAGGGAATACCCAGTACTTC
-	TRBJ2-7	TRBV18	-	CASSPGGTTIYEQYF	TGTGCCAGCTCACCCGGCGGGACAACTATCTACGAGCAGTACTTC
-	TRBJ2-3	TRBV19	-	CASSIPQRGDTQYF	TGTGCCAGTAGTATCCCTCAAAGGGGGGATACGCAGTATTTT
-	TRBJ2-3	TRBV7-9	-	CASSLPGGGPTDTQYF	TGTGCCAGCAGCTTACCCGGGGGCGGACCCACAGATACGCAGTATTTT
TRBD1	TRBJ1-3	TRBV6-6	-	CASSRTGNSGNTIYF	TGTGCCAGCAGTAGGACAGGAAACTCTGGAAACACCATATATTTT
-	TRBJ1-3	TRBV5-1	-	CASSAEVGGRSGNTIYF	TGCGCCAGCAGCGCAGAGGTTGGGGGGCGATCTGGAAACACCATATATTTT
-	TRBJ1-2	TRBV27	-	CASSREANYGYTF	TGTGCCAGCAGTCGTGAAGCTAACTATGGCTACACCTTC
-	TRBJ2-7	TRBV5-1	-	CASGPSGIRYEQYF	TGCGCCAGCGGCCCGTCGGGAATCCGCTACGAGCAGTACTTC
TRBD1	TRBJ1-4	TRBV7-2	-	CASSSGQRLSNEKLFF	TGTGCCAGCAGCTCGGGACAGCGCCTTTCTAATGAAAAACTGTTTTTT